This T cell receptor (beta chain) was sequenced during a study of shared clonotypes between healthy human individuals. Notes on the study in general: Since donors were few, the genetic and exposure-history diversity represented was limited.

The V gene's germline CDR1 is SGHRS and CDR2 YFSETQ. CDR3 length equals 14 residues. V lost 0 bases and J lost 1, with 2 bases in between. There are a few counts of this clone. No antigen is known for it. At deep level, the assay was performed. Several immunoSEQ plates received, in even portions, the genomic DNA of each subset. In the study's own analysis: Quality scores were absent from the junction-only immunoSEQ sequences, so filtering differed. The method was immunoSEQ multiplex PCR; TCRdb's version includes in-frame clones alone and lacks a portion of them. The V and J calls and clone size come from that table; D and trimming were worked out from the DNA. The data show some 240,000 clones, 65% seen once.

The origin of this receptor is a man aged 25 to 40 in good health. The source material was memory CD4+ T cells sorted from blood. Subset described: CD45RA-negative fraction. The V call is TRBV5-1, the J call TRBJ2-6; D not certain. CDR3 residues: CASSLVSGANVLTF. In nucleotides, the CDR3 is TGCGCCAGCAGCTTGGTATCTGGGGCCAACGTCCTGACTTTC.